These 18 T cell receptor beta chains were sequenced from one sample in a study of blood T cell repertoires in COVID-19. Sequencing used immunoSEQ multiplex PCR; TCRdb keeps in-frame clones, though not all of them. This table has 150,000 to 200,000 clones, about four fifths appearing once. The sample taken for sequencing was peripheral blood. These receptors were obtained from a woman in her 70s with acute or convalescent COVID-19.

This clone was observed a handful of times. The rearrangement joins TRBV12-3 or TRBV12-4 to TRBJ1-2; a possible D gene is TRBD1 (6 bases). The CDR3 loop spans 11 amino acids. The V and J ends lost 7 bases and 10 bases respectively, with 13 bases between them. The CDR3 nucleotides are TGTGCCAGCATTATACAGGGCGACTACACCTTC. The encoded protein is CASIIQGDYTF.

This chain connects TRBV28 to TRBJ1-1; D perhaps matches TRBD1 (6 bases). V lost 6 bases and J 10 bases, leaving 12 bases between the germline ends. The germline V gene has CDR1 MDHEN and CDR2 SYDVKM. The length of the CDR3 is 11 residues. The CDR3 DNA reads TGTGCCAGCAGCCCAGGGGAGACAGCTTTCTTT. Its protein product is CASSPGETAFF. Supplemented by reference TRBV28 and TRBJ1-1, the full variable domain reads DVKVTQSSRYLVKRTGEKVFLECVQDMDHENMFWYRQDPGLGLRLIYFSYDVKMKEKGDIPEGYSVSREKKERFSLILESASTNQTSMYLCASSPGETAFFGQGTRLTVV.

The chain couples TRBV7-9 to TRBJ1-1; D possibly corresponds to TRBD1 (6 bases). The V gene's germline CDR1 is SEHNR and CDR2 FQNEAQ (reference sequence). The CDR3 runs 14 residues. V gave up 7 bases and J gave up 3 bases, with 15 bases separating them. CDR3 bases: TGTGCCAGCAATTTAGAAACAGGGTACACTGAAGCTTTCTTT. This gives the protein CASNLETGYTEAFF. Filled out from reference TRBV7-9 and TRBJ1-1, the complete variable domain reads DTGVSQNPRHKITKRGQNVTFRCDPISEHNRLYWYRQTLGQGPEFLTYFQNEAQLEKSRLLSDRFSAERPKGSFSTLEIQRTEQGDSAMYLCASNLETGYTEAFFGQGTRLTVV.

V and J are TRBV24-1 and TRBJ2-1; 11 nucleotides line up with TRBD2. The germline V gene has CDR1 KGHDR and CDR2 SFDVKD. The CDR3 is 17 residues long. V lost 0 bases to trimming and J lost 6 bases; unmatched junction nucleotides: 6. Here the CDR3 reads CATSDLPSGRTPNEQFF. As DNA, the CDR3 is TGTGCCACCAGTGATTTGCCTAGCGGGAGGACCCCCAATGAGCAGTTCTTC.

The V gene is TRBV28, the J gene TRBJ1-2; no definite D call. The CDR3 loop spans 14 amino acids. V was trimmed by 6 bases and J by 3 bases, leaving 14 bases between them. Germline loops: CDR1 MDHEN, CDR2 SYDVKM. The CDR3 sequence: CASRQIPGYYGYTF. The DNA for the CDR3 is TGTGCCAGCAGACAAATCCCTGGTTACTATGGCTACACCTTC.

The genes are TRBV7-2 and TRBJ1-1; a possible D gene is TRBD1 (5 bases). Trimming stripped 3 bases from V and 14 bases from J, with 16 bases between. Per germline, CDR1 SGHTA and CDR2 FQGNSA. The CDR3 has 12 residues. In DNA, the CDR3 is TGTGCCAGCAGCTTGGAGGGACCTAGGATCTTCTTT. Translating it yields CASSLEGPRIFF. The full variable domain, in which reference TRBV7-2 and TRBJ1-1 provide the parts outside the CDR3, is GAGVSQSPSNKVTEKGKDVELRCDPISGHTALYWYRQSLGQGLEFLIYFQGNSAPDKSGLPSDRFSAERTGGSVSTLTIQRTQQEDSAVYLCASSLEGPRIFFGQGTRLTVV.

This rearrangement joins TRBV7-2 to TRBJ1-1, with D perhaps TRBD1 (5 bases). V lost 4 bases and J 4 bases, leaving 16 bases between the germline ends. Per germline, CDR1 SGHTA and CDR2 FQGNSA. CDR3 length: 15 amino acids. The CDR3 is CASSSQGQGFTEAFF. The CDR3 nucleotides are TGTGCCAGCAGCTCTCAAGGGCAGGGATTCACTGAAGCTTTCTTT.

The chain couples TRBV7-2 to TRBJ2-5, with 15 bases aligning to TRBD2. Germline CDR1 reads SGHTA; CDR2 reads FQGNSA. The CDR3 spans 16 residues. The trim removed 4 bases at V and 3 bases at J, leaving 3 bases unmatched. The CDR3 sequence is CASSWTSGRVKETQYF. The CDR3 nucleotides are TGTGCCAGCAGCTGGACTAGCGGGAGGGTTAAAGAGACCCAGTACTTC.

The DNA for the CDR3 is TGCGCCAGCAGCTTGTTAGACAGGGACTACGAGCAGTACTTC. It specifies CASSLLDRDYEQYF. The V and J genes are TRBV5-1 and TRBJ2-7; 7 nucleotides align to TRBD1. V was pared by 1 base and J by 3 bases, with 4 bases of the junction left unmatched. This CDR3 is 14 amino acids long. From germline, CDR1 is SGHRS and CDR2 YFSETQ.

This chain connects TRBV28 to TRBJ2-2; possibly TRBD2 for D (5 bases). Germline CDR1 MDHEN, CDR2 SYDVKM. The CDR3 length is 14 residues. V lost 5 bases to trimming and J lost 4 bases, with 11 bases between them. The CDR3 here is CASSPSLATGELFF. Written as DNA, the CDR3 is TGTGCCAGCAGTCCTTCCCTAGCCACCGGGGAGCTGTTTTTT.

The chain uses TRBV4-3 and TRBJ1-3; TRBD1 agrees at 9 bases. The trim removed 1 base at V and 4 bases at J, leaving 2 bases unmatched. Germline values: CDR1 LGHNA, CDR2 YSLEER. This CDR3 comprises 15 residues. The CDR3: CASSQAGTGGNTIYF. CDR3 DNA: TGCGCCAGCAGCCAAGCCGGGACAGGGGGAAACACCATATATTTT.

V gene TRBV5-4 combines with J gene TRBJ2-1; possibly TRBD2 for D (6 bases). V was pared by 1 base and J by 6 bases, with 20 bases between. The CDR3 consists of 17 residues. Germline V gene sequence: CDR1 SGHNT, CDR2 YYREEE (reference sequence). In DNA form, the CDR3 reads TGTGCCAGCAGCTTGTTAGGGCGGGGTTCCCGGGGCAATGAGCAGTTCTTC. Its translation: CASSLLGRGSRGNEQFF.

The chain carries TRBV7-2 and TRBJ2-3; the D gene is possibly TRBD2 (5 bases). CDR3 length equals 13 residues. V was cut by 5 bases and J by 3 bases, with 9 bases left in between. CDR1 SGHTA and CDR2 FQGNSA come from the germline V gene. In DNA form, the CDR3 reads TGTGCCAGCAGCCATAGCGCGACAGATACGCAGTATTTT. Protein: CASSHSATDTQYF. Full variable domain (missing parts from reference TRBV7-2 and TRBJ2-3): GAGVSQSPSNKVTEKGKDVELRCDPISGHTALYWYRQSLGQGLEFLIYFQGNSAPDKSGLPSDRFSAERTGGSVSTLTIQRTQQEDSAVYLCASSHSATDTQYFGPGTRLTVL.

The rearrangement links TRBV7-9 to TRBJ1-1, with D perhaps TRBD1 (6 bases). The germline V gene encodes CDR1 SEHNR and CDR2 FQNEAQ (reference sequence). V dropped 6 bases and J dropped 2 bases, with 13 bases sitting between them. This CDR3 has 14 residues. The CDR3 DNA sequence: TGTGCCAGCAGTTACCGGGACACTAACACTGAAGCTTTCTTT. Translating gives CASSYRDTNTEAFF.

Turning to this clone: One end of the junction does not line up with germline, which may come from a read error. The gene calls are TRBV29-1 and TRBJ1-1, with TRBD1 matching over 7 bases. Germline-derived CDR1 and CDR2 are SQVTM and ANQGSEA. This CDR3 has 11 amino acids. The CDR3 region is CGGRQGPEAFF. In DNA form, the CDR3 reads TGTGGGGGCCGACAGGGTCCAGAAGCTTTCTTT. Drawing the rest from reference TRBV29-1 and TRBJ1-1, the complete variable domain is SAVISQKPSRDICQRGTSLTIQCQVDSQVTMMFWYRQQPGQSLTLIATANQGSEATYESGFVIDKFPISRPNLTFSTLTVSNMSPEDSSIYLCGGRQGPEAFFGQGTRLTVV.

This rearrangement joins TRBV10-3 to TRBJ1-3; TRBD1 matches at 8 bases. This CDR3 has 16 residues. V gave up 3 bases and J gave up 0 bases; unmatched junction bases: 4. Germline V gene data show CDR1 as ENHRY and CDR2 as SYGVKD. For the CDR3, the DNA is TGTGCCATCAGTGATGGACAGGGATTCTCTGGAAACACCATATATTTT. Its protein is CAISDGQGFSGNTIYF.

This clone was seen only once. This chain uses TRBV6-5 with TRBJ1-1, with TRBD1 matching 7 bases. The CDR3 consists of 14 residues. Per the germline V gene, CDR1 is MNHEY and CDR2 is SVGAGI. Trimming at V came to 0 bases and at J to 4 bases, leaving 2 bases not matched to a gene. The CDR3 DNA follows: TGTGCCAGCAGTTACTCCAGGGGGAGCACTGAAGCTTTCTTT. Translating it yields CASSYSRGSTEAFF.

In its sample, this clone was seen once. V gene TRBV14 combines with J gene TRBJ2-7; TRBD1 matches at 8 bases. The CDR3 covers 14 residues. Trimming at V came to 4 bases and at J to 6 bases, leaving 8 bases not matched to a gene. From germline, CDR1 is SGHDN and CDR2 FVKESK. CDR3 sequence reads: CASSLDRGWSEQYF. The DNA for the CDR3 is TGTGCCAGCAGCCTTGACAGGGGATGGTCCGAGCAGTACTTC. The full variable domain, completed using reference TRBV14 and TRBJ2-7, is EAGVTQFPSHSVIEKGQTVTLRCDPISGHDNLYWYRRVMGKEIKFLLHFVKESKQDESGMPNNRFLAERTGGTYSTLKVQPAELEDSGVYFCASSLDRGWSEQYFGPGTRLTVT.